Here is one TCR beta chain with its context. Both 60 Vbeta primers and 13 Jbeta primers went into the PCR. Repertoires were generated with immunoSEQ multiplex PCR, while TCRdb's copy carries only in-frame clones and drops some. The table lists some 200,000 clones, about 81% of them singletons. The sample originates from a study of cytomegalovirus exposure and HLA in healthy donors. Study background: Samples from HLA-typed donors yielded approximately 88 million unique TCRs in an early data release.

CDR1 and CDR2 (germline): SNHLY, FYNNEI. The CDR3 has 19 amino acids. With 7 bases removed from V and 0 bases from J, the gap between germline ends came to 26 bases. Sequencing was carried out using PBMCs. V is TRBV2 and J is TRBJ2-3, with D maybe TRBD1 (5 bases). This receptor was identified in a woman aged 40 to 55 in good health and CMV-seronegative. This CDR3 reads CASIPLRSLQGPSTDTQYF. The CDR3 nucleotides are TGTGCCAGCATTCCTCTCCGGTCCCTTCAGGGCCCAAGCACAGATACGCAGTATTTT.